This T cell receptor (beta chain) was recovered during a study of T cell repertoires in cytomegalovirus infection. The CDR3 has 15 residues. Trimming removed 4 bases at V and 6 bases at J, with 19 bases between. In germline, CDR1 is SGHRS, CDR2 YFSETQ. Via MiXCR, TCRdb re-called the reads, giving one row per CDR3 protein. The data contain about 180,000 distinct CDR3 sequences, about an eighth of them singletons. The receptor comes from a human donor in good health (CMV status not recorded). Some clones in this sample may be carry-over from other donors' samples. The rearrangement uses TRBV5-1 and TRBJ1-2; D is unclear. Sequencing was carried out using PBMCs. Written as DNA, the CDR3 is TGCGCCAGCAGCCTTGCTCGGTCGGAGATCGATGGCTACACCTTC. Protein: CASSLARSEIDGYTF.